This T cell receptor beta chain is drawn from a study of blood T cell repertoires in COVID-19. Study at large: Collection of acute and convalescent COVID-19 samples took place in the United States, Italy and Spain. PBMCs, B-cell-depleted T cells, or T cells provided the cDNA or gDNA that made up the material.

This clone came up a few times. The table came from immunoSEQ multiplex PCR; TCRdb's copy has only in-frame clones and leaves some out. This sample has about 320,000 clones, with approximately 85% found just once. J lost 2 bases, V lost 5 bases, and 6 bases had no gene match. Germline V gives CDR1 SGHDN, CDR2 FVKESK. The CDR3 sequence is 14 residues long. The sequencing input was peripheral blood. The TCR was taken from a human donor in a cohort sampled during active COVID-19. The V and J genes are TRBV14 and TRBJ2-7; 7 positions agree with TRBD1. CDR3: CASSFFTGAYEQYF. As DNA, the CDR3 is TGTGCCAGCAGCTTCTTTACAGGGGCCTACGAGCAGTACTTC.